This T cell receptor beta chain was obtained from a study of beta chain features in type 1 diabetes. Study findings and constraints: Significant though moderate, a shortening of TCRB CDR3s appeared in all four CD4+ subsets of Type 1 diabetes patients.

Germline V gene data show CDR1 as MNHEY and CDR2 as SVGAGI. V gave up 7 bases and J gave up 6 bases; unmatched junction bases: 10. This CDR3 comprises 15 residues. The study reverse transcribed the entire isolated RNA, so it sequenced expressed TCRB transcripts. TCRdb's table, derived via immunoSEQ multiplex PCR, lists solely in-frame clones and lacks some. The sample lists about 190,000 clones, approximately 8% occurring once. Points on this clone: The antigen is undetermined.

The source is a man aged 18 to 29 with type 1 diabetes. The sequencing sample was made of central memory CD4+ T cells from blood. This chain joins TRBV6-5 and TRBJ2-1; 9 bases map to TRBD1. CDR3 nucleotide sequence: TGTGCCAGCAACCGGAGACAGGGGGAGGGCAATGAGCAGTTCTTC. Protein sequence: CASNRRQGEGNEQFF.